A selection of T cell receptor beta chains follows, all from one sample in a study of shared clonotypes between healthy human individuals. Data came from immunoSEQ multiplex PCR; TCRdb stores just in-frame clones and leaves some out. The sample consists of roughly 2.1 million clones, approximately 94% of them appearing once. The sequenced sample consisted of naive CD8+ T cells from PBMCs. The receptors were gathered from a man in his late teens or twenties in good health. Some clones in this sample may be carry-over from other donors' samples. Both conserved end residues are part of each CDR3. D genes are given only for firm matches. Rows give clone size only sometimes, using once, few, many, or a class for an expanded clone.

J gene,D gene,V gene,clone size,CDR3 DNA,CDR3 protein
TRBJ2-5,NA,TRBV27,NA,TGTGCCAGCGCGGGGATAGCGGAAGAGACCCAGTACTTC,CASAGIAEETQYF
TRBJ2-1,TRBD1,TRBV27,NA,TGTGCCGTGGGGACAGGGGCCGACAATGAGCAGTTCTTC,CAVGTGADNEQFF
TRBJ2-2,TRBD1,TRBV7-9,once,TGTGCCAGCAGCCTGACAACAGGGGAAGTTACCGGGGAGCTGTTTTTT,CASSLTTGEVTGELFF
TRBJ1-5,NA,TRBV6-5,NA,TGTGCCAGCAGTTTTTCTGAGGGGGTTCAGCCCCAGCATTTT,CASSFSEGVQPQHF
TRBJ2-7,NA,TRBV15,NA,TGTGCCACCAGCAGAGCGGTGGACTACGAGCAGTACTTC,CATSRAVDYEQYF
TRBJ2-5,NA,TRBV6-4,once,TGTGCCAGCAGTGACTCCGCGGGAGAGACCCAGTACTTC,CASSDSAGETQYF
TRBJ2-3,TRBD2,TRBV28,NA,TGTGCCAGCAGGGATCCGGGACTAGCGGGAGGGCCTACTAGCACAGATACGCAGTATTTT,CASRDPGLAGGPTSTDTQYF
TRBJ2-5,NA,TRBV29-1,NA,TGCAGCGTCCGTCGGGGCAGGGGAGTAGAGACCCAGTACTTC,CSVRRGRGVETQYF
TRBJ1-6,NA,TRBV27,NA,TGTGCCAGCAGCCCCCACACCGGAACAATATCAAATTCACCCCTCCACTTT,CASSPHTGTISNSPLHF
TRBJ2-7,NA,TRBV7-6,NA,TGTGCCAGCAGCTCTTCAGGGAGCCAAGGGGGAAACTACGAGCAGTACTTC,CASSSSGSQGGNYEQYF
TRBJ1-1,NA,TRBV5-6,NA,TGTGCCAGCAGCTTGGGGGGCGGAAACACTGAAGCTTTCTTT,CASSLGGGNTEAFF
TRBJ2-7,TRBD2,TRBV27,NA,TGTGCCAGCAGTTTATGGCCTAGCGGGTTTACCGAGCAGTACTTC,CASSLWPSGFTEQYF
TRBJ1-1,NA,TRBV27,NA,TGTGCCAGCAGTTTGGCAGACGGCGCAGTGAGGGACACTGAAGCTTTCTTT,CASSLADGAVRDTEAFF
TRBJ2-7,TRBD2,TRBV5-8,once,TGTGCCAGCAGCTGGCCCGCAGCGGGAGGACCCTACGAGCAGTACTTC,CASSWPAAGGPYEQYF
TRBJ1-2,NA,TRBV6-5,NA,TGTGCCAGCAGTAATACGAGGGGGGTCTATGGCTACACCTTC,CASSNTRGVYGYTF
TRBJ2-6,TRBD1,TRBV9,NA,TGTGCCAGCAGCCTTCCAGGGGGCCTCACTACTGGGGCCAACGTCCTGACTTTC,CASSLPGGLTTGANVLTF
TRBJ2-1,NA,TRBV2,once,TGTGCCATCGGGAATGAGCAGTTCTTC,CAIGNEQFF
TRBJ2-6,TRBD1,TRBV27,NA,TGTGCCAGCAGTCCAGTCGGGACAGGACCCGATATTGACTCTGGGGCCAACGTCCTGACTTTC,CASSPVGTGPDIDSGANVLTF
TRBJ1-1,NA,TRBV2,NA,TGTGCCAGCAGTGCCCGCCCGGGAACTGAAGCTTTCTTT,CASSARPGTEAFF
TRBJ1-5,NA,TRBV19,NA,TGTGCCAGTAGTATGACTGGGCTGAGCAATCAGCCCCAGCATTTT,CASSMTGLSNQPQHF
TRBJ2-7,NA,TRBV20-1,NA,TGCAGTGCTAGACTCCTGGTGGAGCAGTACTTC,CSARLLVEQYF
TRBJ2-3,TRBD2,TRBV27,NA,TGTGCCAGCAGTCCGCGGGGGGGTTTCGGCACAGATACGCAGTATTTT,CASSPRGGFGTDTQYF
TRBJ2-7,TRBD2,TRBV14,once,TGTGCCAGCAGCCACGATCCGGGACTATACTACGAGCAGTACTTC,CASSHDPGLYYEQYF
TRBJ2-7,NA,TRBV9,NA,TGTGCCAGCAGCGTAGCTGACGGGGGCTCCTACGAGCAGTACTTC,CASSVADGGSYEQYF
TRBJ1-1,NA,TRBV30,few,TGTGCCTGGAGTGAGGTGGGGAGGAGTGAAGCTTTCTTT,CAWSEVGRSEAFF
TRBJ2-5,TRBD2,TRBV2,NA,TGTGCCAGCAGTGAAGGGGGGAGGGTTGGTCAAGAGACCCAGTACTTC,CASSEGGRVGQETQYF
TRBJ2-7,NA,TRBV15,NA,TGTGCCACCAGCAGGCCTAGCTTGGTATCCGCCTCCTACGAGCAGTACTTC,CATSRPSLVSASYEQYF
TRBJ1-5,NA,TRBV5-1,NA,TGCGCCTTTTTAGACCTAAATCAGCCCCAGCATTTT,CAFLDLNQPQHF
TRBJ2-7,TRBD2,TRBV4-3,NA,TGCGCCAGCAGCCAAGATCCGGGACTAGCGGGAGTAGAGCAGTACTTC,CASSQDPGLAGVEQYF
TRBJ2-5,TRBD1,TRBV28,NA,TGTGCCAGCAGTTTCCGACAGGGGTTTAGCGAGACCCAGTACTTC,CASSFRQGFSETQYF
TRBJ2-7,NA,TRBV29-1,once,TGCAGCGTTGAGAGGCGATACGAGCAGTACTTC,CSVERRYEQYF
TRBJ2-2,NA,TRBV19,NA,TGTGCCAGTAGTATATCCGGGGACACCGGGGAGCTGTTTTTT,CASSISGDTGELFF
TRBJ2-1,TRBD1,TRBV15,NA,TGTGCCACCAGCAGGGGGAGGGGGACAGGGTTCGACAATGAGCAGTTCTTC,CATSRGRGTGFDNEQFF
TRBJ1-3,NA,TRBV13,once,TGTGCCAGCAGCTTTACAGGGATCGTCTCTGGAAACACCATATATTTT,CASSFTGIVSGNTIYF
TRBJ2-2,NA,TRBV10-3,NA,TGTGCCACCCTCAGGGACACCGGGGAGCTGTTTTTT,CATLRDTGELFF
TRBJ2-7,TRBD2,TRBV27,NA,TGTGCCAGCAGTTTCCTAGCGGGAGACTACGAGCAGTACTTC,CASSFLAGDYEQYF
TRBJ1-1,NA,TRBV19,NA,TGTGCCAGCCCGCGGGGCCGTGCTGGGCCCTCTAATGAAGCTTTCTTT,CASPRGRAGPSNEAFF
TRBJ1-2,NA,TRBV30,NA,TGTGCCTGGAGTGAGGGAACGGGCTACACCTTC,CAWSEGTGYTF
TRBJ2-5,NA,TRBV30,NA,TGTGCCTGCCGTAAAGACGGAGTGGAGACCCAGTACTTC,CACRKDGVETQYF
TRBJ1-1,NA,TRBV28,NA,TGTGCCAGCAGTTTATACAGGGTTTATTCTGAAGCTTTCTTT,CASSLYRVYSEAFF
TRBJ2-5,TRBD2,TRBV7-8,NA,TGTGCCAGCAGCTTAGCGCACGGGGGAGGGGAGACCCAGTACTTC,CASSLAHGGGETQYF
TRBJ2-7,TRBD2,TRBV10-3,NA,TGTGCCATCGGGCGGGAGGGCCTCTACGAGCAGTACTTC,CAIGREGLYEQYF
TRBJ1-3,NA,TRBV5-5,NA,TGTGCCAGCAGCTTGGCCATTACTGACACCATCTCTGGAAACACCATATATTTT,CASSLAITDTISGNTIYF
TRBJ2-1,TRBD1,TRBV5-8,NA,TGTGCCAGCAGCTACGGACAGGTTTCGTGGAATGAGCAGTTCTTC,CASSYGQVSWNEQFF
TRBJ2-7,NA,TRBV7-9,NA,TGTGCCAGCAGCCAAGGGTTGTACGAGCAGTACTTC,CASSQGLYEQYF
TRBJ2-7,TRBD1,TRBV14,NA,TGTGCCAGCAGCCAAGGGGGGACAGCACACTACGAGCAGTACTTC,CASSQGGTAHYEQYF
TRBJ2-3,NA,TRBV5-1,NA,TGCGCCAGCAGCTGGCCCGGAACACGGCCACCCTTCACAGATACGCAGTATTTT,CASSWPGTRPPFTDTQYF
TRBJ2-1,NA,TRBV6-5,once,TGTGCCACCGGGCTCTCCTACAATGAGCAGTTCTTC,CATGLSYNEQFF
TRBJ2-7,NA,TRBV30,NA,TGTGCCTGGAGTGTACGTGGGGGTACCTACGAGCAGTACTTC,CAWSVRGGTYEQYF
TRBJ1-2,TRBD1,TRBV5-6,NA,TGTGCCAGCAGCTTCGGGCAGGGGGAATTCTATGGCTACACCTTC,CASSFGQGEFYGYTF
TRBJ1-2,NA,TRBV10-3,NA,TGTGCCATCAGCCACGCCAGGACGTGGGGCTACACCTTC,CAISHARTWGYTF
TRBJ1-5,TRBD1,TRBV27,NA,TGTGCCAGCAGTTTATTGGGACAGCGCAATCAGCCCCAGCATTTT,CASSLLGQRNQPQHF
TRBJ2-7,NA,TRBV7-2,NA,TGTGCCAGCAGCTACCTCTACGAGCAGTACTTC,CASSYLYEQYF
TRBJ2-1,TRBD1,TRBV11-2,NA,TGTGCCAGCAGCTTGGAAGAGGGACAGACGCTCTCCTACAATGAGCAGTTCTTC,CASSLEEGQTLSYNEQFF
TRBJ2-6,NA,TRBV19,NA,TGTGCCAGTAGTAAGTGGGGGGAAGCTGGGGCCAACGTCCTGACTTTC,CASSKWGEAGANVLTF
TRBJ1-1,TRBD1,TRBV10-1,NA,TGCGCCAGCAGTGATATTACAGGGGGGAACACTGAAGCTTTCTTT,CASSDITGGNTEAFF
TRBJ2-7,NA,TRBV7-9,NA,TGTGCCAGCAGTTACACAATAAGAGGGGGGGACGAGCAGTACTTC,CASSYTIRGGDEQYF
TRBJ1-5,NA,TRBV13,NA,TGTGCCAGCAGTTCTGTCGCCTTAAATCAGCCCCAGCATTTT,CASSSVALNQPQHF
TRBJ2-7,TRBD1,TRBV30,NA,TGTGCCTGGAGGGTTCCCCGGGACAGGGCAAGTGAGCAGTACTTC,CAWRVPRDRASEQYF